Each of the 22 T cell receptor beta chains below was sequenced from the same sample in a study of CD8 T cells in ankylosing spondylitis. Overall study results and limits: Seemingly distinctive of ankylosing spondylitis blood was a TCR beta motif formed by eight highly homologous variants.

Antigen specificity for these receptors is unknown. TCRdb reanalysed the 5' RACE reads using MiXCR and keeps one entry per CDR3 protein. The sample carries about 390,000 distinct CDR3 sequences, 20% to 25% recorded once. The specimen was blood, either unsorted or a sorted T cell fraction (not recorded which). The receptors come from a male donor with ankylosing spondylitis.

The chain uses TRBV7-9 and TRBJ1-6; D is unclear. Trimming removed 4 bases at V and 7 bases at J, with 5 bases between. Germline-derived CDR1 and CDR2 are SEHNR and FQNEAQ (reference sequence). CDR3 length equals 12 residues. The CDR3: CASSYENSPLHF. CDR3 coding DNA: TGTGCCAGCAGCTACGAGAATTCACCCCTCCACTTT.

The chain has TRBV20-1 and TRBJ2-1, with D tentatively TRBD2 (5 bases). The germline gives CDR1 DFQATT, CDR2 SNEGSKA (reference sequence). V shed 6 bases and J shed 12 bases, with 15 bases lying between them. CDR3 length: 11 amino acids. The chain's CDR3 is CSAKVAGRQFF. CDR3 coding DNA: TGCAGTGCAAAGGTGGCGGGCCGGCAGTTCTTC.

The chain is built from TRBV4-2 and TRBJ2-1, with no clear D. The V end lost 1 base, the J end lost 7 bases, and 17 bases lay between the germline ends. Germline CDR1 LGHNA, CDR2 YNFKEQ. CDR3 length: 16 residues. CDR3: CASSQGLRSSRNEQFF. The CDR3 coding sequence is TGTGCCAGCAGCCAAGGGCTAAGGAGCAGTAGGAATGAGCAGTTCTTC.

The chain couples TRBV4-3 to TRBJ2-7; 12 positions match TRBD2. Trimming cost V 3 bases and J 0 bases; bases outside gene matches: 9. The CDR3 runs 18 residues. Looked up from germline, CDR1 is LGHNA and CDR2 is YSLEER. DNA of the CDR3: TGCGCCAGCAGCCAGAGGACTAGCGGGAATCAGATCTCCTACGAGCAGTACTTC. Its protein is CASSQRTSGNQISYEQYF.

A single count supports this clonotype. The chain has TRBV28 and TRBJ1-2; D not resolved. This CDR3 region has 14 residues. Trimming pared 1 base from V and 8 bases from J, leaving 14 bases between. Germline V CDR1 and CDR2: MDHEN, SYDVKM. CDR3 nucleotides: TGTGCCAGCAGTTTATCTTACACGGCGAACGGCTACACCTTC. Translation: CASSLSYTANGYTF.

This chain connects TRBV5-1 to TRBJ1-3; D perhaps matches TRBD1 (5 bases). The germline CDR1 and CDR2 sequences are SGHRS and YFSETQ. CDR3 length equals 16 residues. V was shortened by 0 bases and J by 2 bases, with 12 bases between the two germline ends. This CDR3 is CASSLDSGRAGNTIYF. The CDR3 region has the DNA TGCGCCAGCAGCTTGGATTCAGGGAGGGCTGGAAACACCATATATTTT.

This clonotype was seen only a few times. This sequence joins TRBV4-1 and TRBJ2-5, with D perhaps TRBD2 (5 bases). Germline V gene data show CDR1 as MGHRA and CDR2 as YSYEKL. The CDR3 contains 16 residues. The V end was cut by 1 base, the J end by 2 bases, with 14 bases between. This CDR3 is CASSQGTRGSQETQYF. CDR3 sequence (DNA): TGCGCCAGCAGCCAAGGCACGAGAGGGAGTCAAGAGACCCAGTACTTC.

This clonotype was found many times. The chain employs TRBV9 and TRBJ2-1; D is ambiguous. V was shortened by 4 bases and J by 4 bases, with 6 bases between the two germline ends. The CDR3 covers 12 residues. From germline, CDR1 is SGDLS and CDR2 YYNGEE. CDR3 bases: TGTGCCAGCAGCCAGACGTACAATGAGCAGTTCTTC. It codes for CASSQTYNEQFF.

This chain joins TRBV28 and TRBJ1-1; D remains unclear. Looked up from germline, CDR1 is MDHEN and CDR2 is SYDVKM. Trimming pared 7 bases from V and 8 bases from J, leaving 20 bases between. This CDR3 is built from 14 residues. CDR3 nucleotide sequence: TGTGCCAGCAACATACCAAACCGCCCGGGAGAAGCTTTCTTT. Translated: CASNIPNRPGEAFF.

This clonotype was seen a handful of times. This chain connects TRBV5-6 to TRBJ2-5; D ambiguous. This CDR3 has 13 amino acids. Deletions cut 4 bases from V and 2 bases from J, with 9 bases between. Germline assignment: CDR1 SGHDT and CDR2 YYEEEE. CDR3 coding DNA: TGTGCCAGCAGCACCGTATATCAAGAGACCCAGTACTTC. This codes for CASSTVYQETQYF. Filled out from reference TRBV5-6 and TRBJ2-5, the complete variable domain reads DAGVTQSPTHLIKTRGQQVTLRCSPKSGHDTVSWYQQALGQGPQFIFQYYEEEERQRGNFPDRFSGHQFPNYSSELNVNALLLGDSALYLCASSTVYQETQYFGPGTRLLVL.

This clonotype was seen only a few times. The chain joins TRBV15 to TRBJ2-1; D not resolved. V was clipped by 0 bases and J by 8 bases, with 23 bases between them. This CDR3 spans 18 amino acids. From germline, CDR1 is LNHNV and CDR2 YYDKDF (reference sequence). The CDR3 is CATSRDVGFSINLDEQFF. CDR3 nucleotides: TGTGCCACCAGCAGAGATGTAGGGTTTAGTATAAATTTGGATGAGCAGTTCTTC.

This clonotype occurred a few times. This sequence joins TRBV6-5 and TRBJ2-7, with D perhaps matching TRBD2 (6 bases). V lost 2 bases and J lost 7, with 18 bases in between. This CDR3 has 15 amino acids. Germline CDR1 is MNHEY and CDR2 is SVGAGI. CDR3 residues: CASSYTGARAGEQYF. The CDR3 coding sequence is TGTGCCAGCAGTTACACGGGAGCGCGGGCGGGTGAGCAGTACTTC.

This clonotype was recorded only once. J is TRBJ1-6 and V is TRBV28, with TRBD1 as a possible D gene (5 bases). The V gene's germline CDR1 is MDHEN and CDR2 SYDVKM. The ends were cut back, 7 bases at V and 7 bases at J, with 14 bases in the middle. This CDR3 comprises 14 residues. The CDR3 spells CASNSGRMNSPLHF. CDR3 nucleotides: TGTGCCAGCAACTCGGGACGGATGAATTCACCCCTCCACTTT.

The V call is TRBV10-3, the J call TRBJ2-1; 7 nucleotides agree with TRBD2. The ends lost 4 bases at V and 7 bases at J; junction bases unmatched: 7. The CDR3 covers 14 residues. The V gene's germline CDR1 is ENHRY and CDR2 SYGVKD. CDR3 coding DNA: TGTGCCATCAGTGTAGGCGGGGAGGGAAATGAGCAGTTCTTC. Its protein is CAISVGGEGNEQFF.

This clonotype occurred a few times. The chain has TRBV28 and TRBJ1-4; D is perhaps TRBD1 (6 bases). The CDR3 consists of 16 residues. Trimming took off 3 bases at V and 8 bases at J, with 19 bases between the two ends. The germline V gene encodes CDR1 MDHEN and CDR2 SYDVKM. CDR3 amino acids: CASSLPGGGWREKLFF. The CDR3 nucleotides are TGTGCCAGCAGTTTGCCCGGGGGCGGGTGGAGGGAAAAACTGTTTTTT.

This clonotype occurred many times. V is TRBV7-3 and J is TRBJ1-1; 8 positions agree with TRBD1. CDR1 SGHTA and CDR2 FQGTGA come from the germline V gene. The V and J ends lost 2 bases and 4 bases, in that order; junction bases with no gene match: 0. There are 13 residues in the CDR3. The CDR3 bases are TGTGCCAGCAGCTTAGACAGGGGCACTGAAGCTTTCTTT. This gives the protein CASSLDRGTEAFF.

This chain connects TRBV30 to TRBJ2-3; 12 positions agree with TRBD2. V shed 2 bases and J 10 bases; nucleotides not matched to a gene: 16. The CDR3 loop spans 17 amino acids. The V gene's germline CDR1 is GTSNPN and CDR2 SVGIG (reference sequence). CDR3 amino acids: CAWSRLAGARTGGAQYF. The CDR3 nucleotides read TGTGCCTGGAGTCGACTAGCGGGAGCAAGGACTGGAGGCGCGCAGTATTTT.

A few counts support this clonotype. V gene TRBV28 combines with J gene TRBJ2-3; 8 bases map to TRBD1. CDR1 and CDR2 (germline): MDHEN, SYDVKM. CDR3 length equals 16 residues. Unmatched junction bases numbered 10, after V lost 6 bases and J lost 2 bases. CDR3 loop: CASSPRDRPTTDTQYF. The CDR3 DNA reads TGTGCCAGCAGCCCTCGGGACAGGCCGACCACAGATACGCAGTATTTT.

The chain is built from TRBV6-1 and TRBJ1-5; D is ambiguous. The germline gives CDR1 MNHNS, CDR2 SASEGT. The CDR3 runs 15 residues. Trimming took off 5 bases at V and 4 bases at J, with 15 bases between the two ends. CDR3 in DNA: TGTGCCAGCAGTCCCCGCGGGGTAGGGAATCAGCCCCAGCATTTT. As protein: CASSPRGVGNQPQHF.

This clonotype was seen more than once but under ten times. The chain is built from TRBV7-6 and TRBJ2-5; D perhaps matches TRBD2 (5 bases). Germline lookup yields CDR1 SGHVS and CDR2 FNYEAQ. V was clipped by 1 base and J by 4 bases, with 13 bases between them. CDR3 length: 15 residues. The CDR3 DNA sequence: TGTGCCAGCAGCTTAGATAGTCTAGCCGGAGAGACCCAGTACTTC. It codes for CASSLDSLAGETQYF.

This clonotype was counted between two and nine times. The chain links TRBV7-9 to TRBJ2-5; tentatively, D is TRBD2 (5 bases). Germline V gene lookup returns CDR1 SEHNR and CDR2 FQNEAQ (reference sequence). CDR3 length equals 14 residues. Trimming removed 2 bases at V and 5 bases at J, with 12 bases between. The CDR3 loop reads CASSLTLDSETQYF. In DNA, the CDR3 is TGTGCCAGCAGCTTAACACTAGATAGCGAGACCCAGTACTTC.

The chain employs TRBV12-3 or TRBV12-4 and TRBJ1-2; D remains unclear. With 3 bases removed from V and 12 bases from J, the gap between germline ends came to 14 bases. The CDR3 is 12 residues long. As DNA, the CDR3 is TGTGCCAGCAGTTTGGAGCAAGCGGGTAACACCTTC. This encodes CASSLEQAGNTF.